One and the same sample provided the 22 T cell receptor beta chains below, sequenced in a study of OX40 agonist ivuxolimab in advanced cancers. Produced via immunoSEQ multiplex PCR; TCRdb's table is partial and in-frame only. There are under 200,000 clones in the sample; 94% occur only once, and about 0.31% lies in the top ten. Material: CD4+ or CD8+ T cells sorted from blood, obtained in a trial of the OX40 agonist ivuxolimab. Receptor source: an adult with an advanced solid tumor such as melanoma, head and neck, liver or kidney cancer.

This clone was picked up a small number of times. The chain recombines TRBV9 with TRBJ2-2; 7 bases fit TRBD1. CDR1 is SGDLS, CDR2 YYNGEE, per germline. The V and J ends lost 3 bases and 5 bases, in that order; junction bases with no gene match: 7. This CDR3 region has 15 residues. CDR3 amino acids: CASSGPYRGTGELFF. The CDR3 region has the DNA TGTGCCAGCAGCGGGCCTTACAGGGGAACCGGGGAGCTGTTTTTT.

The CDR3 loop is CASSPAMNTEAFF. In DNA form, the CDR3 reads TGTGCCAGCAGTCCAGCCATGAACACTGAAGCTTTCTTT. The V call is TRBV6-6, the J call TRBJ1-1; unclear D gene. V lost 5 bases and J 0 bases, leaving 7 bases between the germline ends. This CDR3 comprises 13 residues. CDR1 and CDR2 (germline): MNHNY, SVGAGI (reference sequence).

The V and J genes are TRBV5-4 and TRBJ2-5; D is ambiguous. CDR3 length equals 12 residues. The V gene lost 2 bases and the J gene lost 5 bases, with 7 bases spanning the gap. In germline, CDR1 is SGHNT, CDR2 YYREEE (reference sequence). CDR3 loop: CASSFKKETQYF. The CDR3 bases are TGTGCCAGCAGCTTCAAAAAGGAGACCCAGTACTTC.

This clone has just one count. The rearrangement links TRBV29-1 to TRBJ2-7; D not certain. The CDR3 runs to 14 residues. V was clipped by 7 bases and J by 2 bases, with 18 bases between them. Germline CDR1 SQVTM, CDR2 ANQGSEA. CDR3 coding DNA: TGCAGCGCCGGCGAGCCTAGACCGACCTACGAGCAGTACTTC. This encodes CSAGEPRPTYEQYF.

This chain links TRBV5-4 with TRBJ2-7; TRBD2 matches 15 bases. The J segment lost 0 bases and the V segment lost 4 bases, leaving 5 bases of the junction unmatched. This CDR3 has 17 residues. Germline V CDR1 and CDR2: SGHNT, YYREEE (reference sequence). The CDR3 DNA reads TGTGCCAGCAGCCCGGGGGGACTAGCGGGAGGCTCCTACGAGCAGTACTTC. Translated: CASSPGGLAGGSYEQYF.

V gene TRBV27 combines with J gene TRBJ2-7; D is perhaps TRBD1 (5 bases). The germline gives CDR1 MNHEY, CDR2 SMNVEV (reference sequence). There are 13 residues in the CDR3. Trimming took off 3 bases at V and 3 bases at J, with 9 bases between the two ends. The DNA of the CDR3 is TGTGCCAGCAGTTTCCCCGACAGCTACGAGCAGTACTTC. This translates into CASSFPDSYEQYF.

The rearrangement links TRBV28 to TRBJ2-3; TRBD1 aligns across 8 bases. Losses at the gene ends were 5 bases for V and 6 bases for J; bases not matched to a gene: 13. This CDR3 region has 16 residues. Germline assignment: CDR1 MDHEN and CDR2 SYDVKM. CDR3 amino acids: CASSGAWDRSDDTQYF. The CDR3 DNA sequence: TGTGCCAGCAGTGGGGCCTGGGACAGGTCCGACGATACGCAGTATTTT.

This clone appeared once. The chain recombines TRBV18 with TRBJ1-2; the D is unclear. The CDR3 covers 13 residues. V was pared by 3 bases and J by 5 bases, with 10 bases between. CDR1 is KGHSH, CDR2 LQKENI, per germline. The CDR3 loop is CASSPKEDYGYTF. The CDR3 coding sequence is TGTGCCAGCTCACCGAAGGAGGATTATGGCTACACCTTC.

The chain couples TRBV28 to TRBJ1-5; D gene ambiguous. CDR3 size: 16 residues. Trimming removed 3 bases from V and 0 bases from J, with 12 bases in between. CDR1 is MDHEN, CDR2 SYDVKM, per germline. The CDR3 sequence is CASSFLGIYSNQPQHF. The CDR3 DNA reads TGTGCCAGCAGTTTTTTAGGAATTTATAGCAATCAGCCCCAGCATTTT.

The gene calls are TRBV18 and TRBJ2-3; the match to TRBD2 covers 9 bases. V lost 2 bases, J lost 5 bases, and 8 bases stayed unmatched. Germline values: CDR1 KGHSH, CDR2 LQKENI. CDR3 size: 16 residues. CDR3 amino acids: CASSPRTSVVGDTQYF. The CDR3 DNA reads TGTGCCAGCTCACCAAGGACTAGCGTCGTCGGAGATACGCAGTATTTT.

The chain recombines TRBV4-1 with TRBJ2-1; 12 bases are a match to TRBD2. The CDR3 sequence is 18 residues long. Germline lookup yields CDR1 MGHRA and CDR2 YSYEKL. Unmatched junction bases numbered 6, after V lost 0 bases and J lost 3 bases. Written as DNA, the CDR3 is TGCGCCAGCAGCCAAGAATCAGGACTAGCGGGACTCTACAATGAGCAGTTCTTC. This codes for CASSQESGLAGLYNEQFF.

The chain has TRBV7-2 and TRBJ2-1; 8 positions agree with TRBD2. In germline, CDR1 is SGHTA, CDR2 FQGNSA. This CDR3 contains 13 residues. J was trimmed by 7 bases and V by 4 bases; bases with no gene match: 3. CDR3 residues: CASSSGGENEQFF. CDR3 nucleotide sequence: TGTGCCAGCAGCTCGGGGGGGGAGAATGAGCAGTTCTTC. The full variable domain, in which reference TRBV7-2 and TRBJ2-1 provide the parts outside the CDR3, is GAGVSQSPSNKVTEKGKDVELRCDPISGHTALYWYRQSLGQGLEFLIYFQGNSAPDKSGLPSDRFSAERTGGSVSTLTIQRTQQEDSAVYLCASSSGGENEQFFGPGTRLTVL.

The chain employs TRBV18 and TRBJ1-5, with 7 bases that match TRBD1. V gave up 2 bases and J gave up 0 bases; unmatched junction bases: 7. There are 17 residues in the CDR3. Germline-derived CDR1 and CDR2 are KGHSH and LQKENI. DNA of the CDR3: TGTGCCAGCTCACCAGGGGCCCGACAGGGTAGCAATCAGCCCCAGCATTTT. Translated, it gives CASSPGARQGSNQPQHF.

The rearrangement uses TRBV18 and TRBJ1-2; 9 bases match TRBD1. The CDR3 spans 15 residues. The germline V gene encodes CDR1 KGHSH and CDR2 LQKENI. J gave up 6 bases and V 3 bases, and 8 bases lay outside the gene matches. This CDR3 is CASSPPLRDRDGYTF. CDR3 sequence (DNA): TGTGCCAGCTCACCGCCCCTCCGGGACAGGGATGGCTACACCTTC. The full variable domain, completed using reference TRBV18 and TRBJ1-2, is NAGVMQNPRHLVRRRGQEARLRCSPMKGHSHVYWYRQLPEEGLKFMVYLQKENIIDESGMPKERFSAEFPKEGPSILRIQQVVRGDSAAYFCASSPPLRDRDGYTFGSGTRLTVV.

The sample holds a few counts of this clone. The V and J genes are TRBV7-9 and TRBJ1-6; 8 bases are shared with TRBD1. CDR1 and CDR2 from the germline V gene are SEHNR and FQNEAQ (reference sequence). After removal of 1 base from V and 9 bases from J, the junction contained 8 bases not matched to a gene. The CDR3 has 16 residues. The CDR3 region is CASSLDPTGVISPLHF. Here the CDR3 DNA reads TGTGCCAGCAGCTTAGACCCGACAGGGGTAATTTCACCCCTCCACTTT.

The chain uses TRBV7-9 and TRBJ1-5; D is perhaps TRBD1 (6 bases). This CDR3 spans 16 amino acids. Germline-derived CDR1 and CDR2 are SEHNR and FQNEAQ (reference sequence). V was clipped by 4 bases and J by 5 bases, with 18 bases between them. CDR3 sequence: CASSSQGEGFHQPQHF. As DNA, the CDR3 is TGTGCCAGCAGCTCACAGGGAGAGGGGTTCCATCAGCCCCAGCATTTT. Supplemented by reference TRBV7-9 and TRBJ1-5, the full variable domain reads DTGVSQNPRHKITKRGQNVTFRCDPISEHNRLYWYRQTLGQGPEFLTYFQNEAQLEKSRLLSDRFSAERPKGSFSTLEIQRTEQGDSAMYLCASSSQGEGFHQPQHFGDGTRLSIL.

Here the CDR3 reads CASSRGGSIRGYTQQYF. In nucleotides, the CDR3 is TGTGCCAGCAGCCGCGGGGGGAGTATAAGGGGGTATACGCAGCAGTACTTC. The V call is TRBV28, the J call TRBJ2-7; the match to TRBD2 covers 8 bases. V trimming: 6 bases; J trimming: 8 bases; junction bases outside the gene matches: 21. CDR1 MDHEN and CDR2 SYDVKM come from the germline V gene. The length of the CDR3 is 17 residues.

The chain is built from TRBV5-4 and TRBJ1-3; D is possibly TRBD1 (5 bases). Trimming took 1 base from V and 3 from J, leaving 14 bases between them. Germline CDR1 is SGHNT and CDR2 is YYREEE (reference sequence). The CDR3 sequence is 16 residues long. The CDR3 sequence: CASSLNRLPLGNTIYF. Written as DNA, the CDR3 is TGTGCCAGCAGCTTGAACAGGTTACCCCTTGGAAACACCATATATTTT.

DNA of the CDR3: TGTGCCAGCAGTGGCGGACTAGCTCAGGCCAATGAGCAGTTCTTC. This encodes CASSGGLAQANEQFF. The V gene is TRBV2, the J gene TRBJ2-1; 8 bases agree with TRBD2. Germline loops: CDR1 SNHLY, CDR2 FYNNEI. Germline trimming cut 4 bases from V and 6 bases from J; bases unmatched to any gene: 8. The CDR3 runs 15 residues.

This clone was detected once. This chain connects TRBV9 to TRBJ2-7, with 7 bases aligning to TRBD1. The CDR3 loop spans 14 amino acids. The ends lost 3 bases at V and 3 bases at J; junction bases unmatched: 6. Germline CDR1 SGDLS, CDR2 YYNGEE. CDR3 sequence (DNA): TGTGCCAGCAGCGCCCCCCGACAGGGCTACGAGCAGTACTTC. It codes for CASSAPRQGYEQYF.

This clone was counted only a few times. The junction differs from germline at one of its ends, possibly a read error. This chain uses TRBV4-1 with TRBJ1-1; D not resolved. The CDR3 spans 15 residues. Per the germline V gene, CDR1 is MGHRA and CDR2 is YSYEKL. The CDR3 protein is CASSKEEGRNTEAFF. DNA for the CDR3: TGCGCCAGCAGCAAAGAGGAGGGAAGGAACACTGAAGCTTTCTTT.

The gene calls are TRBV2 and TRBJ1-1; the D gene is possibly TRBD1 (6 bases). CDR3 length: 14 amino acids. Germline V gives CDR1 SNHLY, CDR2 FYNNEI. Trimming left V 5 bases short and J 0 bases short, with 10 bases between. The CDR3 spells CASSLTGMNTEAFF. CDR3 nucleotide sequence: TGTGCCAGCAGTTTAACAGGGATGAACACTGAAGCTTTCTTT.